These T cell receptor beta chains were read from a single sample in a study of blood T cell repertoires in COVID-19. Data came from immunoSEQ multiplex PCR; TCRdb stores just in-frame clones and leaves some out. The sample holds roughly 390,000 clones, 87% seen once. Material: peripheral blood. The source is a woman in her 30s with COVID-19, enrolled during active disease. CDR3s include the opening cysteine and the closing phenylalanine or tryptophan. A D gene is named only where the DNA matches it firmly. A clone size is listed for some rows: how often the clone was seen (once, few, many), or a class if it is expanded.

clone size: NA
V gene: TRBV2
J gene: TRBJ2-3
D gene: TRBD2
CDR3 DNA: TGTGCCAGCAGTGCCGGACTAGCGGGGACCACAGATACGCAGTATTTT
CDR3 protein: CASSAGLAGTTDTQYF

clone size: NA
V gene: TRBV4-1
J gene: TRBJ1-5
D gene: NA
CDR3 DNA: TGCGCCAGCAGCCAAGATTTATCTCAGCCCCAGCATTTT
CDR3 protein: CASSQDLSQPQHF

clone size: once
V gene: TRBV19
J gene: TRBJ1-1
D gene: TRBD1
CDR3 DNA: TGTGCCAGTAGTCCAACGGGACAGGGAAGCACTGAAGCTTTCTTT
CDR3 protein: CASSPTGQGSTEAFF

clone size: NA
V gene: TRBV11-2
J gene: TRBJ2-3
D gene: NA
CDR3 DNA: TGTGCCAGCAGCTTCGGAAGGGGTGATCGCAGCACAGATACGCAGTATTTT
CDR3 protein: CASSFGRGDRSTDTQYF

clone size: once
V gene: TRBV2
J gene: TRBJ2-1
D gene: TRBD1
CDR3 DNA: TGTGCCAGCAGTTCGAGACAGGGGTACAATGAGCAGTTCTTC
CDR3 protein: CASSSRQGYNEQFF

clone size: NA
V gene: TRBV7-9
J gene: TRBJ2-4
D gene: TRBD1
CDR3 DNA: TGTGCCAGCAGCCCCGGACAGGGGGTCGCCAAAAACATTCAGTACTTC
CDR3 protein: CASSPGQGVAKNIQYF

clone size: NA
V gene: TRBV19
J gene: TRBJ2-2
D gene: TRBD2
CDR3 DNA: TGTGCCAGTAGTCCGCGGACTAGCGGGAACGGGGAGCTGTTTTTT
CDR3 protein: CASSPRTSGNGELFF

clone size: once
V gene: TRBV19
J gene: TRBJ1-5
D gene: TRBD1
CDR3 DNA: TGTGCCAGTAGGGACAGGGTATTTCAGCCCCAGCATTTT
CDR3 protein: CASRDRVFQPQHF

clone size: once
V gene: TRBV4-3
J gene: TRBJ1-1
D gene: NA
CDR3 DNA: TGCGCCAGCAGCCAAGATCGGGGAAGTGAAGCTTTCTTT
CDR3 protein: CASSQDRGSEAFF

clone size: NA
V gene: TRBV11-3
J gene: TRBJ2-7
D gene: NA
CDR3 DNA: TGTGCCAGCAGCCAGGGGACGGCCTCCTACGAGCAGTACTTC
CDR3 protein: CASSQGTASYEQYF